This TCR beta chain is from a study of T cells in Graves' hyperthyroidism and ophthalmopathy. Comments on this clonotype: The target antigen is unknown.

This CDR3 region has 15 residues. V lost 4 bases and J lost 5; bases outside the gene matches: 9. CDR1 SGHRS and CDR2 YFSETQ come from the germline V gene. Template material for amplifying TCR beta CDR3 regions consisted of RNA transcripts. In the first-round RT-PCR of the TCR CDR3, the HTBI primer set was used. From the multiplex PCR reads, TCRdb called clonotypes with MiXCR, one entry per CDR3 protein. The sample has roughly 510,000 distinct CDR3 sequences; around 20% are singletons. These patients, aged 18 to 65, had recently diagnosed hyperthyroidism lasting under 2 months. Study findings and constraints: Separation of ophthalmopathy from stable hyperthyroidism was achieved by a 13 V-J model.

J is TRBJ1-1 and V is TRBV5-1; TRBD1 agrees at 9 bases. The TCR sequence derives from a man aged 18 to 29 with Graves' hyperthyroidism. The sequenced sample consisted of blood. This CDR3 reads CASSLQQGARTEAFF. Written as DNA, the CDR3 is TGCGCCAGCAGCCTCCAACAGGGGGCTAGAACTGAAGCTTTCTTT. Together with reference TRBV5-1 and TRBJ1-1, the CDR3 gives the full variable domain: KAGVTQTPRYLIKTRGQQVTLSCSPISGHRSVSWYQQTPGQGLQFLFEYFSETQRNKGNFPGRFSGRQFSNSRSEMNVSTLELGDSALYLCASSLQQGARTEAFFGQGTRLTVV.